This entry lists 3 T cell receptor beta chains sequenced from one sample in a study of T cell repertoires in aging, cancer and after chemotherapy. Amplification of TCR beta used genomic DNA extracted from peripheral blood. TRB rearrangements spanning V, D and J were amplified using mixed TRB-A/B primers. TCRdb fed the multiplex PCR reads into MiXCR, producing one record per CDR3 protein. The sample comprises some 4,000 distinct CDR3 sequences, approximately 28% of which are singletons, and roughly 45% rests with the top ten. Source material: blood. The receptor source for this set is a human donor in good health.

This sequence joins TRBV7-2 and TRBJ1-1; the D gene is possibly TRBD1 (5 bases). The germline V and J ends were trimmed by 0 bases and 4 bases, with 6 bases remaining between them. The germline gives CDR1 SGHTA, CDR2 FQGNSA. CDR3 length: 13 residues. CDR3 region: CASSLAQGTEAFF. In DNA, the CDR3 is TGTGCCAGCAGCTTAGCGCAGGGCACTGAAGCTTTCTTT.

This clonotype occurred once. V usage is TRBV7-9 and J usage is TRBJ2-1; a possible D gene is TRBD2 (6 bases). V lost 5 bases and J 10 bases, leaving 21 bases between the germline ends. The CDR3 runs to 15 residues. Germline CDR1 reads SEHNR; CDR2 reads FQNEAQ (reference sequence). CDR3 DNA: TGTGCCAGCAGCCCCTCTGAGGGAGGCCTCGGGGAGCAGTTCTTC. Protein: CASSPSEGGLGEQFF. The entire variable domain, with the rest obtained from reference TRBV7-9 and TRBJ2-1, is as follows: DTGVSQNPRHKITKRGQNVTFRCDPISEHNRLYWYRQTLGQGPEFLTYFQNEAQLEKSRLLSDRFSAERPKGSFSTLEIQRTEQGDSAMYLCASSPSEGGLGEQFFGPGTRLTVL.

The gene calls are TRBV5-1 and TRBJ2-3; unclear D gene. The CDR3 has 17 residues. The V end was cut by 0 bases, the J end by 4 bases, with 18 bases between. Germline V gives CDR1 SGHRS, CDR2 YFSETQ. DNA for the CDR3: TGCGCCAGCAGCTTGGATTTGCGCCCACGTGGACCAGATACGCAGTATTTT. Translated, it gives CASSLDLRPRGPDTQYF. The full variable domain, in which reference TRBV5-1 and TRBJ2-3 provide the parts outside the CDR3, is KAGVTQTPRYLIKTRGQQVTLSCSPISGHRSVSWYQQTPGQGLQFLFEYFSETQRNKGNFPGRFSGRQFSNSRSEMNVSTLELGDSALYLCASSLDLRPRGPDTQYFGPGTRLTVL.